One and the same sample provided the 30 T cell receptor beta chains below, sequenced in a study of T-cell memory formation after mild COVID-19. TCRdb analysed the 5' RACE reads with MiXCR anew, one entry per CDR3 protein. The sample records 400,000 or so distinct CDR3 sequences, around 20% being singletons. Material for sequencing was PBMCs or a T cell subset sorted from them (not recorded which). The source is an adult woman who had mild COVID-19 (a few samples of this study predate the infection). Cell type and time point are not known.

The chain combines TRBV4-1 with TRBJ1-5; D gene uncertain. V was clipped by 1 base and J by 0 bases, with 19 bases between them. There are 19 residues in the CDR3. The germline gives CDR1 MGHRA, CDR2 YSYEKL. The DNA of the CDR3 is TGCGCCAGCAGCCAAGGACCTCTTGCGAGGGCCGTTAGCAATCAGCCCCAGCATTTT. It translates to CASSQGPLARAVSNQPQHF.

V gene TRBV5-6 combines with J gene TRBJ2-1, with 13 nucleotides matching TRBD2. Germline loops: CDR1 SGHDT, CDR2 YYEEEE. CDR3 length equals 15 residues. Losses at the gene ends were 4 bases for V and 10 bases for J; bases not matched to a gene: 8. The CDR3 sequence is CASSLGTSGVGEQFF. The CDR3 coding sequence is TGTGCCAGCAGCCTCGGGACTAGCGGGGTAGGGGAGCAGTTCTTC. Full variable domain (missing parts from reference TRBV5-6 and TRBJ2-1): DAGVTQSPTHLIKTRGQQVTLRCSPKSGHDTVSWYQQALGQGPQFIFQYYEEEERQRGNFPDRFSGHQFPNYSSELNVNALLLGDSALYLCASSLGTSGVGEQFFGPGTRLTVL.

The chain is built from TRBV12-3 or TRBV12-4 and TRBJ2-1; 10 bases are shared with TRBD2. The CDR3 is made up of 14 amino acids. The J segment lost 8 bases and the V segment lost 6 bases, leaving 7 bases of the junction unmatched. CDR3 residues: CASSPGLASHEQFF. CDR3 nucleotides: TGTGCCAGCAGCCCGGGACTAGCGTCCCATGAGCAGTTCTTC.

The chain links TRBV6-6 to TRBJ2-3; 12 nucleotides align to TRBD2. V dropped 0 bases and J dropped 4; count of bases not matched to a gene: 20. CDR1 MNHNY and CDR2 SVGAGI come from the germline V gene (reference sequence). The CDR3 runs 22 residues. CDR3 loop: CASSYSVRDSRTSGVNSDTQYF. The CDR3 bases are TGTGCCAGCAGTTACTCGGTTCGGGACAGCAGGACTAGCGGGGTAAACTCAGATACGCAGTATTTT.

As DNA, the CDR3 is TGTGCCAGCAGCAACCGCTTCAATGAGCAGTTCTTC. Translating gives CASSNRFNEQFF. The chain employs TRBV11-3 and TRBJ2-1; D not certain. V was clipped by 5 bases and J by 6 bases, with 8 bases between them. CDR1 SGHNT and CDR2 YENEEA come from the germline V gene. This CDR3 has 12 amino acids.

This clonotype has a count of ten or more. The chain employs TRBV5-6 and TRBJ1-5; D unresolved. The germline CDR1 and CDR2 sequences are SGHDT and YYEEEE. V lost 5 bases and J 7 bases, leaving 10 bases between the germline ends. This CDR3 contains 12 residues. This CDR3 reads CASSLVGQPQHF. CDR3 DNA sequence: TGTGCCAGCAGTTTAGTCGGACAGCCCCAGCATTTT. Using reference TRBV5-6 and TRBJ1-5 for the parts outside the CDR3, the full variable domain is DAGVTQSPTHLIKTRGQQVTLRCSPKSGHDTVSWYQQALGQGPQFIFQYYEEEERQRGNFPDRFSGHQFPNYSSELNVNALLLGDSALYLCASSLVGQPQHFGDGTRLSIL.

This clonotype was seen a handful of times. The rearrangement joins TRBV15 to TRBJ1-1; tentative D call: TRBD1 (5 bases). CDR1 and CDR2 (germline): LNHNV, YYDKDF (reference sequence). V gave up 1 base and J gave up 4 bases, with 19 bases separating them. The length of the CDR3 is 17 residues. The CDR3 sequence: CATSRGGTDPAGTEAFF. Written as DNA, the CDR3 is TGTGCCACCAGCAGAGGCGGGACGGACCCCGCGGGCACTGAAGCTTTCTTT.

This clonotype was seen a single time. The chain couples TRBV24-1 to TRBJ1-1, with D possibly being TRBD1 (6 bases). This CDR3 has 13 residues. Deletions cut 8 bases from V and 4 bases from J, with 13 bases between. Germline V lookup: CDR1 KGHDR, CDR2 SFDVKD. The CDR3 DNA follows: TGTGCCACCACAGAGGGACACGCCACTGAAGCTTTCTTT. Amino acid sequence: CATTEGHATEAFF.

This clonotype has ten or more counts. J is TRBJ1-3 and V is TRBV20-1; possible D gene TRBD1, 5 bases. V was pared by 5 bases and J by 0 bases, with 11 bases between. Germline CDR1 is DFQATT and CDR2 is SNEGSKA (reference sequence). The CDR3 has 14 amino acids. CDR3 nucleotide sequence: TGCAGTGCTCCCGGGACTCGCTCTGGAAACACCATATATTTT. Protein product: CSAPGTRSGNTIYF.

The chain employs TRBV15 and TRBJ2-7; D possibly matches TRBD1 or TRBD2 (7 bases each). Germline CDR1 LNHNV, CDR2 YYDKDF (reference sequence). This CDR3 contains 16 residues. V was pared by 1 base and J by 5 bases, with 18 bases between. The CDR3 bases are TGTGCCACCAGCAGAGGGGGGGGTGGGACAGCCGACGAGCAGTACTTC. This codes for CATSRGGGGTADEQYF.

This clonotype was counted only a few times. The V and J genes are TRBV7-9 and TRBJ1-1; D is unresolved. This CDR3 comprises 13 residues. Between the trimmed V and J ends, which lost 4 bases and 5 bases, there was a span of 11 bases. Germline V gives CDR1 SEHNR, CDR2 FQNEAQ (reference sequence). CDR3 in DNA: TGTGCCAGCAGCTCCTCTTCTGGAACTGAAGCTTTCTTT. Protein: CASSSSSGTEAFF.

This clonotype was recorded only once. The chain is built from TRBV20-1 and TRBJ2-3, with TRBD2 as a possible D gene (5 bases). CDR1 DFQATT and CDR2 SNEGSKA come from the germline V gene (reference sequence). The CDR3 sequence is 14 residues long. Trimming removed 5 bases at V and 0 bases at J, with 12 bases between. The CDR3: CSAPAGRSTDTQYF. Written as DNA, the CDR3 is TGCAGTGCTCCGGCGGGCAGAAGCACAGATACGCAGTATTTT.

The chain uses TRBV10-3 and TRBJ2-7, with D maybe TRBD1 (5 bases). The CDR3 length is 12 residues. Germline V lookup: CDR1 ENHRY, CDR2 SYGVKD. V shed 6 bases and J shed 5 bases, with 11 bases lying between them. The CDR3 loop reads CAIRAGIDEQYF. The CDR3 DNA sequence: TGTGCCATCAGAGCAGGGATAGACGAGCAGTACTTC.

This clonotype was seen only a few times. The J gene is TRBJ2-3, the V gene TRBV7-6; 9 positions match TRBD2. CDR1 and CDR2 (germline): SGHVS, FNYEAQ. V shed 5 bases and J 6 bases; nucleotides not matched to a gene: 9. This CDR3 is built from 15 residues. Here the CDR3 DNA reads TGTGCCAGCAGCCTTGGGACTAGCCCCATGGATACGCAGTATTTT. This sequence encodes CASSLGTSPMDTQYF. The full variable domain, completed using reference TRBV7-6 and TRBJ2-3, is GAGVSQSPRYKVTKRGQDVALRCDPISGHVSLYWYRQALGQGPEFLTYFNYEAQQDKSGLPNDRFSAERPEGSISTLTIQRTEQRDSAMYRCASSLGTSPMDTQYFGPGTRLTVL.

This clonotype was counted only a few times. The V and J genes are TRBV7-9 and TRBJ2-5; 7 bases map to TRBD1. The CDR3 extends over 15 amino acids. V lost 5 bases, J lost 5 bases, and 11 bases stayed unmatched. From germline, CDR1 is SEHNR and CDR2 FQNEAQ (reference sequence). CDR3 in amino acids: CASSLYPTGYETQYF. The CDR3 DNA follows: TGTGCCAGCAGCCTATATCCGACAGGGTACGAGACCCAGTACTTC.

The rearrangement links TRBV6-1 to TRBJ1-2, with unresolved D. Germline values: CDR1 MNHNS, CDR2 SASEGT. This CDR3 is built from 15 residues. V was cut by 1 base and J by 3 bases, with 12 bases left in between. The CDR3 DNA is TGTGCCAGCAGTGAAGTAGCTGCGGCCTACTATGGCTACACCTTC. Translation: CASSEVAAAYYGYTF.

The V call is TRBV9, the J call TRBJ2-1; D gene ambiguous. The length of the CDR3 is 13 residues. V was trimmed by 8 bases and J by 2 bases, leaving 11 bases between them. Germline CDR1 and CDR2: SGDLS and YYNGEE. This CDR3 reads CASSSVTYNEQFF. The CDR3 nucleotides are TGTGCCAGTTCCTCCGTTACCTACAATGAGCAGTTCTTC.

The rearrangement joins TRBV4-3 to TRBJ1-4, with 9 bases lining up with TRBD1. The CDR3 has 15 residues. Per germline, CDR1 LGHNA and CDR2 YSLEER. V lost 6 bases and J lost 7; bases outside the gene matches: 9. The CDR3 loop reads CASRDRGGGGEKLFF. The CDR3 DNA follows: TGCGCCAGCAGGGACAGGGGAGGGGGTGGTGAAAAACTGTTTTTT.

This clonotype has more than one count but fewer than ten. This chain joins TRBV5-1 and TRBJ1-6; D gene uncertain. The germline V gene has CDR1 SGHRS and CDR2 YFSETQ. The germline V and J ends were trimmed by 4 bases and 6 bases, with 8 bases remaining between them. This CDR3 contains 13 residues. This CDR3 reads CASSPDPNSPLHF. CDR3 bases: TGCGCCAGCAGCCCGGACCCTAATTCACCCCTCCACTTT.

This chain uses TRBV20-1 with TRBJ2-3; 9 bases match TRBD2. J was trimmed by 5 bases and V by 0 bases; bases with no gene match: 9. Germline CDR1 DFQATT, CDR2 SNEGSKA (reference sequence). The CDR3 spans 16 residues. As DNA, the CDR3 is TGCAGTGCTAGAGACTACGCGGGAGGGCCGGAAGATACGCAGTATTTT. Residues: CSARDYAGGPEDTQYF.

CDR3 protein: CASSLDGGTEAFF. CDR3 coding DNA: TGTGCCAGCAGCTTAGACGGGGGCACTGAAGCTTTCTTT. V usage is TRBV7-9 and J usage is TRBJ1-1; TRBD1 might be the D (5 bases). Germline CDR1 reads SEHNR; CDR2 reads FQNEAQ (reference sequence). V was clipped by 1 base and J by 4 bases, with 7 bases between them. The CDR3 sequence is 13 residues long.

This clonotype was seen a handful of times. This chain connects TRBV6-5 to TRBJ1-4; no definite D call. The CDR3 is 13 amino acids. Trimming pared 10 bases from V and 5 bases from J, leaving 14 bases between. Germline assignment: CDR1 MNHEY and CDR2 SVGAGI. The CDR3 sequence is CAIKDGMNEKLFF. CDR3 nucleotides: TGTGCCATCAAGGACGGGATGAATGAAAAACTGTTTTTT.

The rearrangement uses TRBV6-1 and TRBJ2-1, with 7 nucleotides matching TRBD2. V shed 5 bases, J shed 7 bases, and the junction held 8 bases outside the gene matches. The CDR3 consists of 14 residues. Germline CDR1 and CDR2: MNHNS and SASEGT. This chain's CDR3 is CASSPTSSVNEQFF. CDR3 DNA: TGTGCCAGCAGTCCGACTAGCTCGGTAAATGAGCAGTTCTTC.

The chain recombines TRBV9 with TRBJ2-7; D may be TRBD2 (6 bases). There are 14 residues in the CDR3. Trimming left V 6 bases short and J 0 bases short, with 13 bases between. Germline loops: CDR1 SGDLS, CDR2 YYNGEE. The CDR3 spells CASNNGGSSYEQYF. The CDR3, as DNA: TGTGCCAGCAACAACGGGGGTAGCTCCTACGAGCAGTACTTC.

This clonotype was seen a few times. This chain uses TRBV29-1 with TRBJ1-1; possibly TRBD1 for D (6 bases). Germline V gives CDR1 SQVTM, CDR2 ANQGSEA. Trimming removed 5 bases from V and 4 bases from J, with 11 bases in between. The CDR3 spans 12 residues. CDR3 sequence: CSVQGMGTEAFF. In DNA form, the CDR3 reads TGCAGCGTTCAGGGGATGGGCACTGAAGCTTTCTTT.

The chain employs TRBV27 and TRBJ2-7; 9 nucleotides agree with TRBD1. V lost 5 bases to trimming and J lost 6 bases; unmatched junction nucleotides: 8. Germline V CDR1 and CDR2: MNHEY, SMNVEV (reference sequence). This CDR3 is 14 amino acids long. CDR3: CASSPLPDRGEQYF. The CDR3 bases are TGTGCCAGCAGTCCCCTACCGGACAGGGGCGAGCAGTACTTC.

This clonotype was seen ten or more times. This CDR3 reads CASNNRGAYGYTF. The CDR3 DNA sequence: TGTGCCAGCAACAACAGGGGAGCCTATGGCTACACCTTC. V usage is TRBV7-6 and J usage is TRBJ1-2; TRBD1 agrees at 7 bases. The trim removed 7 bases at V and 4 bases at J, leaving 6 bases unmatched. CDR1 SGHVS and CDR2 FNYEAQ come from the germline V gene. The CDR3 has 13 residues. Based on the CDR3 plus reference TRBV7-6 and TRBJ1-2, the full variable domain is GAGVSQSPRYKVTKRGQDVALRCDPISGHVSLYWYRQALGQGPEFLTYFNYEAQQDKSGLPNDRFSAERPEGSISTLTIQRTEQRDSAMYRCASNNRGAYGYTFGSGTRLTVV.

This rearrangement joins TRBV6-5 to TRBJ2-7; no reliable D call. The germline CDR1 and CDR2 sequences are MNHEY and SVGAGI. This CDR3 comprises 9 residues. V lost 8 bases, J lost 3 bases, and 2 bases lay in between. The chain's CDR3 is CASYYEQYF. CDR3 sequence (DNA): TGTGCCAGCTACTACGAGCAGTACTTC.

This clonotype was recorded a few times. The genes are TRBV6-1 and TRBJ1-2; TRBD1 agrees at 8 bases. The germline V gene has CDR1 MNHNS and CDR2 SASEGT. The V gene end was trimmed by 2 bases and the J gene end by 8 bases; junction bases not matched to a gene: 10. The CDR3 spans 15 residues. The CDR3 coding sequence is TGTGCCAGCAGTGAACAGGGGGCTATCTTCTACGGCTACACCTTC. It yields the protein CASSEQGAIFYGYTF.

The chain links TRBV7-8 to TRBJ2-1, with 7 bases aligning to TRBD2. CDR3 length equals 15 residues. Germline CDR1 SGHVS, CDR2 FQNEAQ. Trimming cost V 7 bases and J 9 bases; bases outside gene matches: 15. The CDR3 DNA is TGTGCCAGCATGGCGGGAGATAAGTGGGGAAGTGAGCAGTTCTTC. It specifies CASMAGDKWGSEQFF.